One and the same sample provided the 10 T cell receptor beta chains below, sequenced in a study of PD-L1 blockade in urothelial cancer. As for time point: pretreatment peripheral blood. Profiled with immunoSEQ multiplex PCR; TCRdb holds only in-frame clones, not every one. This table holds around 130,000 clones, approximately 84% found once. The sample in question was PBMCs, obtained around atezolizumab (anti-PD-L1) treatment. These receptors were taken from a man aged 50-59 years with urothelial cancer.

The chain carries TRBV7-2 and TRBJ2-7; D gene unclear. Germline CDR1 and CDR2: SGHTA and FQGNSA. The CDR3 is 15 residues long. V lost 5 bases and J lost 3, with 17 bases in between. The CDR3 loop is CASSPGFSRHYEQYF. CDR3 sequence (DNA): TGTGCCAGCAGCCCCGGGTTCTCGAGGCACTACGAGCAGTACTTC.

The gene calls are TRBV7-9 and TRBJ2-7; 12 bases match TRBD2. Looked up from germline, CDR1 is SEHNR and CDR2 is FQNEAQ (reference sequence). This CDR3 has 17 amino acids. V lost 5 bases and J lost 1; bases outside the gene matches: 9. CDR3 in amino acids: CASSGSQTSGRSYEQYF. The CDR3 coding sequence is TGTGCCAGCAGCGGCTCACAGACTAGCGGGAGATCCTACGAGCAGTACTTC.

The chain has TRBV2 and TRBJ1-1, with 7 bases identical to TRBD1. From germline, CDR1 is SNHLY and CDR2 FYNNEI. This CDR3 region has 14 residues. Unmatched junction bases numbered 8, after V lost 5 bases and J lost 5 bases. This chain's CDR3 is CASSIRRGRTEAFF. The CDR3 bases are TGTGCCAGCAGTATAAGGAGGGGGCGGACTGAAGCTTTCTTT.

The chain employs TRBV28 and TRBJ2-1, with 8 bases matching TRBD2. Losses at the gene ends were 2 bases for V and 0 bases for J; bases not matched to a gene: 15. In germline, CDR1 is MDHEN, CDR2 SYDVKM. The CDR3 has 20 residues. Written as DNA, the CDR3 is TGTGCCAGCAGTTTAGCGGGGGGAGGGGTGAGCGGAATCTCCTACAATGAGCAGTTCTTC. This encodes CASSLAGGGVSGISYNEQFF.

The chain carries TRBV7-9 and TRBJ1-6; 7 bases are a match to TRBD1. The CDR3 sequence is 16 residues long. The junction had 11 bases not matched to a gene; V was cut back by 5 bases and J by 7 bases. Germline CDR1 reads SEHNR; CDR2 reads FQNEAQ (reference sequence). The CDR3 region is CASSDPNRGQNSPLHF. CDR3 nucleotides: TGTGCCAGCAGCGACCCAAACAGGGGTCAGAATTCACCCCTCCACTTT. The variable domain in full, with the rest retrieved from reference TRBV7-9 and TRBJ1-6, is DTGVSQNPRHKITKRGQNVTFRCDPISEHNRLYWYRQTLGQGPEFLTYFQNEAQLEKSRLLSDRFSAERPKGSFSTLEIQRTEQGDSAMYLCASSDPNRGQNSPLHFGNGTRLTVT.

V and J are TRBV11-3 and TRBJ2-7; D remains ambiguous. V was clipped by 4 bases and J by 0 bases, with 7 bases between them. There are 13 residues in the CDR3. From germline, CDR1 is SGHNT and CDR2 YENEEA. The CDR3 nucleotides read TGTGCCAGCAGCTCCTCTAGCTCCTACGAGCAGTACTTC. The encoded protein is CASSSSSSYEQYF.

The chain has TRBV6-6 and TRBJ2-1; TRBD2 agrees at 9 bases. Germline CDR1 MNHNY, CDR2 SVGAGI (reference sequence). V trimming: 6 bases; J trimming: 7 bases; junction bases outside the gene matches: 10. The CDR3 has 15 amino acids. The CDR3 region is CASSPSGRLYNEQFF. In nucleotides, the CDR3 is TGTGCCAGCAGCCCAAGCGGGAGGCTTTATAATGAGCAGTTCTTC.

About this clone itself: Within the sample, other DNA sequences also encode this same CDR3. V gene TRBV2 combines with J gene TRBJ2-2; 7 bases are shared with TRBD2. Per germline, CDR1 SNHLY and CDR2 FYNNEI. V lost 4 bases, J lost 0 bases, and 2 bases stayed unmatched. This CDR3 comprises 15 residues. CDR3 region: CASSGSGSNTGELFF. CDR3 nucleotides: TGTGCCAGCAGTGGTAGCGGGTCGAACACCGGGGAGCTGTTTTTT.

The chain uses TRBV5-1 and TRBJ1-6, with D tentatively TRBD1 (6 bases). Germline CDR1 and CDR2: SGHRS and YFSETQ. The CDR3 runs to 15 residues. The ends were cut back, 0 bases at V and 10 bases at J, with 14 bases in the middle. The CDR3 here is CASSLAMDSFSPLHF. The CDR3, as DNA: TGCGCCAGCAGCTTGGCCATGGACAGTTTCTCACCCCTCCACTTT.

The chain employs TRBV11-3 and TRBJ2-1; TRBD2 matches 10 bases. CDR3 length equals 19 residues. Germline-derived CDR1 and CDR2 are SGHNT and YENEEA. V shed 1 base, J shed 0 bases, and the junction held 9 bases outside the gene matches. In nucleotides, the CDR3 is TGTGCCAGCAGCTTAGGCGGGCTAGCGGGAGCCCGCTCCTACAATGAGCAGTTCTTC. Translating it yields CASSLGGLAGARSYNEQFF.